These 20 T cell receptor beta chains originate from one sample sequenced in a study of CD8+CD57+ T cells in acquired aplastic anemia. Genomic DNA acted as the template from which TCR beta VDJ combination and CDR3 sequence profiling were carried out. TCRdb reprocessed the reads via MiXCR and lists one record per CDR3 protein. Among 250,000 to 350,000 distinct CDR3 sequences, 45% to 65% were seen once, and the ten largest hold under 1.5%. The sequenced patients had an expansion of CD8+CD57+ cells seen by flow cytometry. Material for sequencing was sorted CD4+, CD8+, or CD8+CD57+ T cells (not recorded which) from PBMCs. The receptors originated from a human donor with aplastic anemia.

The rearrangement uses TRBV19 and TRBJ2-1; 11 bases fit TRBD1. There are 15 residues in the CDR3. V shed 3 bases and J 6 bases; nucleotides not matched to a gene: 4. CDR1 and CDR2 from the germline V gene are LNHDA and SQIVND (reference sequence). CDR3 nucleotides: TGTGCCAGTAGTATGGGGACAGGGGGAGGCAATGAGCAGTTCTTC. Its protein is CASSMGTGGGNEQFF.

CDR3: CATSLSGAYEQYF. CDR3 DNA: TGTGCCACCAGCTTGTCGGGAGCCTACGAGCAGTACTTC. J is TRBJ2-7 and V is TRBV15; D might be TRBD2 (6 bases). The germline V gene has CDR1 LNHNV and CDR2 YYDKDF (reference sequence). Trimming shortened V by 5 bases and J by 2 bases, and 10 bases separated the two germline ends. CDR3 length: 13 residues.

This clonotype was detected only once. The rearrangement joins TRBV9 to TRBJ1-6; D is unresolved. CDR3 length: 17 residues. V was trimmed by 0 bases and J by 7 bases, leaving 17 bases between them. CDR1 is SGDLS and CDR2 is YYNGEE in the germline V gene. The CDR3 reads CASSVGGGHLINSPLHF. CDR3 nucleotide sequence: TGTGCCAGCAGCGTAGGTGGAGGGCACCTTATCAATTCACCCCTCCACTTT.

The chain has TRBV20-1 and TRBJ2-5; 12 bases map to TRBD2. The V gene end was trimmed by 2 bases and the J gene end by 5 bases; junction bases not matched to a gene: 9. CDR3 length equals 16 residues. Germline-derived CDR1 and CDR2 are DFQATT and SNEGSKA (reference sequence). The CDR3 nucleotides read TGCAGTGCTAGACGAGAGTTGGGGACTAGCGGGGAGACCCAGTACTTC. Its protein product is CSARRELGTSGETQYF.

The genes are TRBV7-2 and TRBJ2-7, with TRBD1 identical over 7 bases. J was trimmed by 7 bases and V by 3 bases; bases with no gene match: 12. The germline gives CDR1 SGHTA, CDR2 FQGNSA. This CDR3 region has 15 residues. CDR3 amino acids: CASSLRQGSRREQYF. DNA of the CDR3: TGTGCCAGCAGCTTGAGACAGGGATCAAGGAGGGAGCAGTACTTC.

The CDR3 nucleotides are TGCAGCGTTGAAGGAAGGGGGTATGGCTACACCTTC. It yields the protein CSVEGRGYGYTF. This chain uses TRBV29-1 with TRBJ1-2, with D tentatively TRBD1 (6 bases). In germline, CDR1 is SQVTM, CDR2 ANQGSEA. V was shortened by 1 base and J by 5 bases, with 8 bases between the two germline ends. The CDR3 spans 12 residues.

This clonotype was recorded only once. The J gene is TRBJ2-1, the V gene TRBV7-3, with 12 bases lining up with TRBD1. Looked up from germline, CDR1 is SGHTA and CDR2 is FQGTGA. The CDR3 has 17 amino acids. V lost 6 bases, J lost 2 bases, and 8 bases stayed unmatched. In DNA, the CDR3 is TGTGCCAGCAGAGACCGGGACAGGGGGCGCACCTACAATGAGCAGTTCTTC. Its translation: CASRDRDRGRTYNEQFF. Combining the CDR3 with reference TRBV7-3 and TRBJ2-1 gives the whole variable domain GAGVSQTPSNKVTEKGKYVELRCDPISGHTALYWYRQSLGQGPEFLIYFQGTGAADDSGLPNDRFFAVRPEGSVSTLKIQRTERGDSAVYLCASRDRDRGRTYNEQFFGPGTRLTVL.

This sequence joins TRBV12-3 or TRBV12-4 and TRBJ2-1, with D possibly matching TRBD2 (6 bases). Trimming removed 6 bases at V and 5 bases at J, with 14 bases between. The CDR3 has 14 amino acids. The CDR3: CASRPSGLDNEQFF. CDR3 DNA: TGTGCCAGCAGACCCAGCGGGCTCGACAATGAGCAGTTCTTC.

This clonotype came up many times. This chain uses TRBV2 with TRBJ1-1; 7 bases agree with TRBD1. V shed 6 bases and J 7 bases; nucleotides not matched to a gene: 11. The CDR3 extends over 14 amino acids. The germline V gene has CDR1 SNHLY and CDR2 FYNNEI. DNA of the CDR3: TGTGCCAGCAGAGCGACAGGGTGGGAAGGTGAAGCTTTCTTT. Translation: CASRATGWEGEAFF. Drawing the rest from reference TRBV2 and TRBJ1-1, the complete variable domain is EPEVTQTPSHQVTQMGQEVILRCVPISNHLYFYWYRQILGQKVEFLVSFYNNEISEKSEIFDDQFSVERPDGSNFTLKIRSTKLEDSAMYFCASRATGWEGEAFFGQGTRLTVV.

This chain uses TRBV2 with TRBJ1-2, with 8 bases matching TRBD1. Trimming at V came to 5 bases and at J to 6 bases, leaving 5 bases not matched to a gene. The germline gives CDR1 SNHLY, CDR2 FYNNEI. The CDR3 extends over 13 amino acids. The CDR3, as DNA: TGTGCCAGCAGTATCAGGGGGCCAGATGGCTACACCTTC. Translated, it gives CASSIRGPDGYTF. Variable domain in full (rest from reference TRBV2 and TRBJ1-2): EPEVTQTPSHQVTQMGQEVILRCVPISNHLYFYWYRQILGQKVEFLVSFYNNEISEKSEIFDDQFSVERPDGSNFTLKIRSTKLEDSAMYFCASSIRGPDGYTFGSGTRLTVV.

The CDR3 loop reads CASSPRGQASEGQYF. The CDR3 nucleotides read TGCGCCAGCAGCCCCCGGGGACAGGCCTCCGAGGGGCAGTACTTC. The chain carries TRBV5-1 and TRBJ2-7; TRBD1 agrees at 8 bases. CDR1 SGHRS and CDR2 YFSETQ come from the germline V gene. V lost 4 bases, J lost 9 bases, and 15 bases stayed unmatched. CDR3 length: 15 amino acids.

There are many counts of this clonotype. V gene TRBV19 combines with J gene TRBJ1-5, with 9 bases identical to TRBD1. CDR3 size: 15 residues. Germline CDR1 LNHDA, CDR2 SQIVND (reference sequence). The trim removed 8 bases at V and 3 bases at J, leaving 8 bases unmatched. The CDR3: CASSRGQGHNQPQHF. The CDR3 nucleotides read TGTGCCAGTTCCCGGGGACAGGGCCACAATCAGCCCCAGCATTTT.

V usage is TRBV7-9 and J usage is TRBJ1-2; TRBD1 matches at 7 bases. The trim removed 5 bases at V and 5 bases at J, leaving 5 bases unmatched. There are 13 residues in the CDR3. Germline CDR1 is SEHNR and CDR2 is FQNEAQ (reference sequence). The CDR3 loop reads CASSMGQRYGYTF. The CDR3 nucleotides are TGTGCCAGCAGCATGGGACAGAGGTATGGCTACACCTTC.

The chain is built from TRBV29-1 and TRBJ1-2, with 7 bases matching TRBD1. The CDR3 runs 14 residues. CDR1 SQVTM and CDR2 ANQGSEA come from the germline V gene. The ends lost 6 bases at V and 8 bases at J; junction bases unmatched: 15. CDR3 amino acids: CSVAGGGKAAGYTF. The CDR3 DNA reads TGCAGCGTCGCCGGAGGGGGCAAAGCGGCGGGCTACACCTTC.

The chain joins TRBV19 to TRBJ1-6; D not resolved. Germline CDR1 LNHDA, CDR2 SQIVND (reference sequence). V was pared by 9 bases and J by 0 bases, with 6 bases between. The CDR3 sequence is 13 residues long. CDR3 loop: CASLSSYNSPLHF. Written as DNA, the CDR3 is TGTGCCAGCCTTAGCTCCTATAATTCACCCCTCCACTTT.

CDR3 bases: TGCGCCAGCAGCTCGAGCGGGGGGCCAACCGGAGAGCAGTACTTC. Residues: CASSSSGGPTGEQYF. This sequence joins TRBV5-1 and TRBJ2-7, with TRBD2 matching 9 bases. Germline values: CDR1 SGHRS, CDR2 YFSETQ. The CDR3 consists of 15 residues. The ends lost 3 bases at V and 7 bases at J; junction bases unmatched: 11. The variable domain in full, with the rest retrieved from reference TRBV5-1 and TRBJ2-7, is KAGVTQTPRYLIKTRGQQVTLSCSPISGHRSVSWYQQTPGQGLQFLFEYFSETQRNKGNFPGRFSGRQFSNSRSEMNVSTLELGDSALYLCASSSSGGPTGEQYFGPGTRLTVT.

This clonotype was seen more than once but under ten times. The V and J genes are TRBV29-1 and TRBJ2-7; D perhaps matches TRBD2 (5 bases). The length of the CDR3 is 14 residues. CDR1 SQVTM and CDR2 ANQGSEA come from the germline V gene. The ends were cut back, 0 bases at V and 4 bases at J, with 13 bases in the middle. CDR3 amino acids: CSVEDEGRGYEQYF. The CDR3, as DNA: TGCAGCGTTGAAGATGAAGGACGGGGTTACGAGCAGTACTTC.

The J gene is TRBJ2-1, the V gene TRBV9; possible D gene TRBD2, 6 bases. Trimming left V 1 base short and J 1 base short, with 12 bases between. The germline CDR1 and CDR2 sequences are SGDLS and YYNGEE. CDR3 length: 16 amino acids. The CDR3 loop reads CASSVYRLGSYNEQFF. In DNA form, the CDR3 reads TGTGCCAGCAGCGTATACCGACTAGGGTCCTACAATGAGCAGTTCTTC.

This chain uses TRBV29-1 with TRBJ2-5; 9 bases are shared with TRBD1. Germline CDR1 SQVTM, CDR2 ANQGSEA. The CDR3 loop spans 14 amino acids. Germline trimming cut 8 bases from V and 5 bases from J; bases unmatched to any gene: 12. The CDR3 DNA reads as TGCAGCTCAAAAACCCGGACAGGGGTCGAGACCCAGTACTTC. Amino acids: CSSKTRTGVETQYF.

The chain has TRBV10-2 and TRBJ2-1, with 9 bases fitting TRBD2. Trimming at V came to 6 bases and at J to 9 bases, leaving 6 bases not matched to a gene. Germline CDR1 WSHSY, CDR2 SAAADI. This CDR3 contains 13 residues. DNA of the CDR3: TGCGCCAGCAGCTATTTAGCGGGAGTTGAGCAGTTCTTC. Protein product: CASSYLAGVEQFF.